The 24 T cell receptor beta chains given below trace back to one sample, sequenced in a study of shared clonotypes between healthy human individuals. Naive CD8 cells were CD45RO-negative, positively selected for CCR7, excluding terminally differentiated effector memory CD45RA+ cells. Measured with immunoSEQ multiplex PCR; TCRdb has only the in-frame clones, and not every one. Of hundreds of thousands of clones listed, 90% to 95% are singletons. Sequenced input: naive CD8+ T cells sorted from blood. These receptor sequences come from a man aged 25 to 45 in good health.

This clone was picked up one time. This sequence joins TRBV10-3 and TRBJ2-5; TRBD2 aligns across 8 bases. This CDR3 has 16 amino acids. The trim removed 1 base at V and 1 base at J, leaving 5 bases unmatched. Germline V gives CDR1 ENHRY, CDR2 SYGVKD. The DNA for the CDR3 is TGTGCCATCAGTGAGTTCCAAACTAGCGGCCAAGAGACCCAGTACTTC. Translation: CAISEFQTSGQETQYF.

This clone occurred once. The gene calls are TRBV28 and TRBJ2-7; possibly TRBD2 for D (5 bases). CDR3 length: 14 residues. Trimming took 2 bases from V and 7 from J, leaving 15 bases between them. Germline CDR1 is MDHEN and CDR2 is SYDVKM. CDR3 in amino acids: CASSLQNTPGEQYF. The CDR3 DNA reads TGTGCCAGCAGTTTACAGAACACGCCGGGGGAGCAGTACTTC. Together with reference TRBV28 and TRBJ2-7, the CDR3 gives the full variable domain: DVKVTQSSRYLVKRTGEKVFLECVQDMDHENMFWYRQDPGLGLRLIYFSYDVKMKEKGDIPEGYSVSREKKERFSLILESASTNQTSMYLCASSLQNTPGEQYFGPGTRLTVT.

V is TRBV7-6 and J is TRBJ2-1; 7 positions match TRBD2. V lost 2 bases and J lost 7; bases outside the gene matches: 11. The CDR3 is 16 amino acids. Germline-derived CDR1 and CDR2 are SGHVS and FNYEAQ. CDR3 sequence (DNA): TGTGCCAGCAGCTTATTCGTGGGGCGAGCGGGGAATGAGCAGTTCTTC. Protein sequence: CASSLFVGRAGNEQFF.

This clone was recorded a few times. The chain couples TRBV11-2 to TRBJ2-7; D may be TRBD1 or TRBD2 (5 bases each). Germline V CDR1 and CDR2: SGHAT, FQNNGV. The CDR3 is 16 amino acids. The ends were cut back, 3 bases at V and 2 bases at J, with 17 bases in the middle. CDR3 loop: CASSFTGWDETYEQYF. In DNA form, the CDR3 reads TGTGCCAGCAGCTTCACAGGATGGGACGAGACCTACGAGCAGTACTTC.

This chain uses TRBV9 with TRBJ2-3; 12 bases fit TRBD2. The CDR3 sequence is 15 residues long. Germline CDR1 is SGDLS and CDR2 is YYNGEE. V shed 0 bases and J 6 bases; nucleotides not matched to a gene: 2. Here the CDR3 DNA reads TGTGCCAGCAGCGTAGGGACTAGCGGGATCGATACGCAGTATTTT. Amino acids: CASSVGTSGIDTQYF.

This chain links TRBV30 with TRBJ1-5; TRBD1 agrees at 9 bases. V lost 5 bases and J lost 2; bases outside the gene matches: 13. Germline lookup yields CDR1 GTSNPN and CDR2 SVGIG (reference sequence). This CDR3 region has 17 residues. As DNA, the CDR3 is TGTGCCTGGGACCCGGGACAGGGCATTTTGGGCAATCAGCCCCAGCATTTT. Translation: CAWDPGQGILGNQPQHF.

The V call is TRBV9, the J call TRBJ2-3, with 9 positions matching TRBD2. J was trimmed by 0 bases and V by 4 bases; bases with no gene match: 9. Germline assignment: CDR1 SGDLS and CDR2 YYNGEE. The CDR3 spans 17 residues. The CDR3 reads CASSTRGRAHSTDTQYF. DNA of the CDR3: TGTGCCAGCAGCACGCGCGGGAGGGCCCATAGCACAGATACGCAGTATTTT.

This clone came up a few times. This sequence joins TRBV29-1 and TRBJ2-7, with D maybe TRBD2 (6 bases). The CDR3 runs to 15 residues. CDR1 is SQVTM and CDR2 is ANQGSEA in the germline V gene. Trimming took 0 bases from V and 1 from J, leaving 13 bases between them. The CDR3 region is CSVEEMGRESYEQYF. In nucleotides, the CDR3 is TGCAGCGTTGAAGAAATGGGACGGGAGTCCTACGAGCAGTACTTC.

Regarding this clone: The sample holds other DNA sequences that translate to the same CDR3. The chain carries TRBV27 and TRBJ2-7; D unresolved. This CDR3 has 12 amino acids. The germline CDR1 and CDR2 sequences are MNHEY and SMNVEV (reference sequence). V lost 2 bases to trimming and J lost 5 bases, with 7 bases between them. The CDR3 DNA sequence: TGTGCCAGCAGTTTAATAGGTGACGAGCAGTACTTC. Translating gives CASSLIGDEQYF.

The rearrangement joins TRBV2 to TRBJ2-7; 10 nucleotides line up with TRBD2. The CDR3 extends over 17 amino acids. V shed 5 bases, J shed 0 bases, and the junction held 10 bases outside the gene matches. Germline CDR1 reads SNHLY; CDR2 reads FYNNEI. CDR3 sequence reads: CASSLSETSGLSYEQYF. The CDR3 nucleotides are TGTGCCAGCAGTTTGTCTGAGACTAGCGGGCTCTCCTACGAGCAGTACTTC.

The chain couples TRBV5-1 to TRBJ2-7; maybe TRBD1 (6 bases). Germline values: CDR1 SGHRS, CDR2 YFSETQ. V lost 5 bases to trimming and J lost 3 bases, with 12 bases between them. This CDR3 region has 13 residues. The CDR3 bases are TGCGCCAGCAGTCAGGGGTCGGTCTACGAGCAGTACTTC. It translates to CASSQGSVYEQYF.

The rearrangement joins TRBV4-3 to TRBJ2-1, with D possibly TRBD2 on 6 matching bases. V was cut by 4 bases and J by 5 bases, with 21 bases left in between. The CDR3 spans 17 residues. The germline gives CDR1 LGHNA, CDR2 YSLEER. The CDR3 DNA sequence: TGCGCCAGCAGCCTCGGGACTTCTCCCAGGGTTAACAATGAGCAGTTCTTC. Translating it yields CASSLGTSPRVNNEQFF.

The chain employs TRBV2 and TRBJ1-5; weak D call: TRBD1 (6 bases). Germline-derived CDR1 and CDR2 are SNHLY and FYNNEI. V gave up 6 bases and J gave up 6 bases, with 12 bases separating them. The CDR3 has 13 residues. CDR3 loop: CASRAGVSQPQHF. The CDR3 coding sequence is TGTGCCAGCAGGGCAGGGGTTAGTCAGCCCCAGCATTTT.

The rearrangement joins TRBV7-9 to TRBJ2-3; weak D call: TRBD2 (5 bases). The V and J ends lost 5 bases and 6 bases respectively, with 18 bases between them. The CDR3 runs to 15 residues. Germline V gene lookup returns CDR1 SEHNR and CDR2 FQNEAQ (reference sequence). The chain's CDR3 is CASSEGLDRPDTQYF. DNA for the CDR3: TGTGCCAGCAGCGAAGGACTGGACCGACCTGATACGCAGTATTTT.

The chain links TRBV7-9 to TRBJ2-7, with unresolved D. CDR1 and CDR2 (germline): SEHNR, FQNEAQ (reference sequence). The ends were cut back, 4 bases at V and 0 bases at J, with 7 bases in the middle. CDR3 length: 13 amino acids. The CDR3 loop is CASSSDNSYEQYF. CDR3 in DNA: TGTGCCAGCAGCTCTGACAACTCCTACGAGCAGTACTTC.

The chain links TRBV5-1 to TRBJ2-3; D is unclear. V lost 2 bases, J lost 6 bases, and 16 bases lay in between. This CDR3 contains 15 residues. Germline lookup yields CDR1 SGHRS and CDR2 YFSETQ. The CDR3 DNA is TGCGCCAGCAGCTTACGGAGAGACCAACCCGATACGCAGTATTTT. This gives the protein CASSLRRDQPDTQYF.

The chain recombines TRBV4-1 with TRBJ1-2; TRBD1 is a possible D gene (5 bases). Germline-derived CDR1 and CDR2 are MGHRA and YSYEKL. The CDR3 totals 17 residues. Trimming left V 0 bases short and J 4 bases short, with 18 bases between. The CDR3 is CASSQEWGDDSSYGYTF. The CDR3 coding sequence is TGCGCCAGCAGCCAAGAGTGGGGGGACGATTCCAGCTATGGCTACACCTTC.

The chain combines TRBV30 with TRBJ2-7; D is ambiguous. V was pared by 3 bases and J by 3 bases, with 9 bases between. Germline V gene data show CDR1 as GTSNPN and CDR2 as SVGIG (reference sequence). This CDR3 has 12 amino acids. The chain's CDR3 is CAWRPSGYEQYF. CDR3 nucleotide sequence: TGTGCCTGGAGACCTTCGGGCTACGAGCAGTACTTC.

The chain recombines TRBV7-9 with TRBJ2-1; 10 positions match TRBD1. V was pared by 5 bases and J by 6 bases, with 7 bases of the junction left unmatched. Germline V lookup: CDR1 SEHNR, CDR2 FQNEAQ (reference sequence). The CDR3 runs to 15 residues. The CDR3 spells CASSNRDRGSNEQFF. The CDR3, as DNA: TGTGCCAGCAGCAACCGGGACAGGGGAAGCAATGAGCAGTTCTTC.

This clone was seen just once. The CDR3 DNA follows: TGTGCCAGCAGCCCAAGTAAACTAGCGAGAGACTACGAGCAGTACTTC. This sequence encodes CASSPSKLARDYEQYF. V and J are TRBV7-9 and TRBJ2-7, with TRBD2 matching 7 bases. Germline trimming cut 5 bases from V and 3 bases from J; bases unmatched to any gene: 13. The CDR3 has 16 amino acids. In germline, CDR1 is SEHNR, CDR2 FQNEAQ (reference sequence).

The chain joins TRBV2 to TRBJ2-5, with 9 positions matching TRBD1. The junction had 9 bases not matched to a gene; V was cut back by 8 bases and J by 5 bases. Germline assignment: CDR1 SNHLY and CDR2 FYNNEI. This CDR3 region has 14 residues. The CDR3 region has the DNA TGTGCCAGCGGGAAAACAGGGGGCCGGGAGACCCAGTACTTC. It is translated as CASGKTGGRETQYF.

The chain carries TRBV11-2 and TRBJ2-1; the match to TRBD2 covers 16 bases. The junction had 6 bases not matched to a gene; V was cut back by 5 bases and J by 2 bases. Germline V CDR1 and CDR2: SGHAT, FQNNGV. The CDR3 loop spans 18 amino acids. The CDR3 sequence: CASSRGLAGGSPYNEQFF. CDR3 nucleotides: TGTGCCAGCAGCAGGGGACTAGCGGGAGGGTCCCCCTACAATGAGCAGTTCTTC.

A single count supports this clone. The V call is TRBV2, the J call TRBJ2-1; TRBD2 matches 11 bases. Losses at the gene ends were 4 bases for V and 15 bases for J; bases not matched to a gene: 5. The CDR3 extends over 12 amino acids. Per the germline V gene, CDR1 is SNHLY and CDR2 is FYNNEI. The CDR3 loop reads CASSATSGSRFF. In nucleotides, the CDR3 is TGTGCCAGCAGTGCTACTAGCGGGAGTCGGTTCTTC. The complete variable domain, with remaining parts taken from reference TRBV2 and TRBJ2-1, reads EPEVTQTPSHQVTQMGQEVILRCVPISNHLYFYWYRQILGQKVEFLVSFYNNEISEKSEIFDDQFSVERPDGSNFTLKIRSTKLEDSAMYFCASSATSGSRFFGPGTRLTVL.

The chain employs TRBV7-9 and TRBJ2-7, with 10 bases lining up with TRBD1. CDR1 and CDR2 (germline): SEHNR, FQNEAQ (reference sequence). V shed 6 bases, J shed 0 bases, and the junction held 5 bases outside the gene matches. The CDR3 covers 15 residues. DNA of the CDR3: TGTGCCAGCAGTTGGGGACAGGGGCACTCCTACGAGCAGTACTTC. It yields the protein CASSWGQGHSYEQYF. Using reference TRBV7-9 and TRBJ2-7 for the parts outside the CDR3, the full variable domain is DTGVSQNPRHKITKRGQNVTFRCDPISEHNRLYWYRQTLGQGPEFLTYFQNEAQLEKSRLLSDRFSAERPKGSFSTLEIQRTEQGDSAMYLCASSWGQGHSYEQYFGPGTRLTVT.